Here is one TCR beta chain with its context. What it recognizes is unknown. This entry is derived from a study of cytomegalovirus exposure and HLA in healthy donors. Study-wide findings and caveats: Investigators reported fewer than 200 TCR beta chains as tied to cytomegalovirus. Roughly uniform depth of sequencing across donors was assumed in presence/absence analyses. Later analysis identified several of the most significant clusters that appeared linked to common viral pathogens. When analyzed later, a missense DCLRE1C variant was found to be linked to TCR beta V- and J-gene trimming.

13 Jbeta primers and 60 Vbeta primers were used for the PCR. Assay used: immunoSEQ multiplex PCR; TCRdb lists only in-frame clones, some missing. The table shows roughly 150,000 clones, with approximately 77% occurring only once. The CDR3 has 15 amino acids. V lost 7 bases to trimming and J lost 6 bases; unmatched junction nucleotides: 11. CDR1 and CDR2 (germline): MNHEY, SMNVEV (reference sequence). The receptor comes from a man aged 50 to 60 in good health and CMV-seropositive. The sequencing input was PBMCs. The genes are TRBV27 and TRBJ2-2; 7 bases match TRBD2. The CDR3 DNA follows: TGTGCCAGCACCATAAGGGAGGGGATAGCCGGGGAGCTGTTTTTT. Residues: CASTIREGIAGELFF.